This T cell receptor beta chain originates from a study of shared T cell receptors in the human thymus. The V end lost 6 bases, the J end lost 5 bases, and 15 bases lay between the germline ends. This CDR3 is 14 amino acids long. Germline assignment: CDR1 WNHNN and CDR2 SYGVQD (reference sequence). Produced via immunoSEQ multiplex PCR; TCRdb's table is partial and in-frame only. Here the sample spans around 730,000 clones, 80% to 90% being singletons. The sample was also reused in another study, on human thymus T cells. Per that study: The thymus tissue came from resections taken during corrective heart surgery. Use of V and J genes seemed skewed within the thymic and blood repertoires. Highly overlapping thymic repertoires in unrelated individuals were reported by related research.

The sequencing input was thymocytes. The rearrangement joins TRBV10-1 to TRBJ2-3, with D maybe TRBD1 (6 bases). The source of this sequence is a girl under three years old with a congenital heart defect. Written as DNA, the CDR3 is TGCGCCAGCAGCCCGACAGGAAGGGAAGATACGCAGTATTTT. Translating gives CASSPTGREDTQYF.